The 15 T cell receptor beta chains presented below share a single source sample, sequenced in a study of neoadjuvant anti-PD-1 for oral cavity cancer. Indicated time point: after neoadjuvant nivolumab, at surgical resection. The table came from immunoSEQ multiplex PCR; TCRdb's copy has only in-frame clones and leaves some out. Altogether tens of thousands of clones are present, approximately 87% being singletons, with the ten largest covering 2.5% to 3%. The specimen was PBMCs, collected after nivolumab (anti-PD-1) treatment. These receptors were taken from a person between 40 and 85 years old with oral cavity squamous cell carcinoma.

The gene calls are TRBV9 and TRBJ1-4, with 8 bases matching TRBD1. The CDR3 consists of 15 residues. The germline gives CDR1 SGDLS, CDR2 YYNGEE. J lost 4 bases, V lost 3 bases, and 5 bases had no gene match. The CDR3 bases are TGTGCCAGCAGCGCCAGGACAGGGATTAATGAAAAACTGTTTTTT. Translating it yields CASSARTGINEKLFF.

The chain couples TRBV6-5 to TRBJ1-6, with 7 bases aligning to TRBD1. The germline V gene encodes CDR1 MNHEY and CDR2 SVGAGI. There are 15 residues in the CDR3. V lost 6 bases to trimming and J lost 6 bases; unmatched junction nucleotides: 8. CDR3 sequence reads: CASSSWDSLNSPLHF. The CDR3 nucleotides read TGTGCCAGCAGCTCCTGGGACAGCCTTAATTCACCCCTCCACTTT.

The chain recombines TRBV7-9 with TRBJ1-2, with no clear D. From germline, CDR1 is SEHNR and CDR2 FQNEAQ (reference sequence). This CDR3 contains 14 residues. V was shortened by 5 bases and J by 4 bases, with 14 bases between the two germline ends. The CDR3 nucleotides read TGTGCCAGCAGCGCCACCGAAATTTTCTATGGCTACACCTTC. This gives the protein CASSATEIFYGYTF.

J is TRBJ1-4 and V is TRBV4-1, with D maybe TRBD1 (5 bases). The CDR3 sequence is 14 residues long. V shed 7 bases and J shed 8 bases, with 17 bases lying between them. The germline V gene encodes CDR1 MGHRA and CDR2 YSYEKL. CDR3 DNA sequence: TGCGCCAGCAAGGGGCGGGGAGGGCGAGAAAAACTGTTTTTT. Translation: CASKGRGGREKLFF.

The CDR3 reads CASSEAPRGVYGYTF. The CDR3 DNA is TGTGCCAGCAGTGAAGCGCCCCGGGGGGTTTATGGCTACACCTTC. The genes are TRBV6-1 and TRBJ1-2; D may be TRBD1 (5 bases). The CDR3 is made up of 15 amino acids. V lost 0 bases to trimming and J lost 5 bases, with 13 bases between them. Germline values: CDR1 MNHNS, CDR2 SASEGT.

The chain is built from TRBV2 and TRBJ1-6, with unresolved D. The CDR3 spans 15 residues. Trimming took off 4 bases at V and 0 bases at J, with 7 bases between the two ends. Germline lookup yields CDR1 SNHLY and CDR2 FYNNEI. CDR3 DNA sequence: TGTGCCAGCAGTGTGGAAAACTCCTATAATTCACCCCTCCACTTT. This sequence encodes CASSVENSYNSPLHF.

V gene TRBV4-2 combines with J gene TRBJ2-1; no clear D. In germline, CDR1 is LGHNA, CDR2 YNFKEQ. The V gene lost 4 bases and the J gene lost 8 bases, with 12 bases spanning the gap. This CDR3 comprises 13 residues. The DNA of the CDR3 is TGTGCCAGCAGCCCCATGACGGTCGATGAGCAGTTCTTC. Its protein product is CASSPMTVDEQFF.

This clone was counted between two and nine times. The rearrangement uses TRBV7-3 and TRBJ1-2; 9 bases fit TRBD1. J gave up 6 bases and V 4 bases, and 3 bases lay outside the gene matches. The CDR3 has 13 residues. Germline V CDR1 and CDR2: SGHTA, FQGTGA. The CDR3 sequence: CASSSGQGDGYTF. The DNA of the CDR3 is TGTGCCAGCAGCTCGGGACAGGGAGATGGCTACACCTTC.

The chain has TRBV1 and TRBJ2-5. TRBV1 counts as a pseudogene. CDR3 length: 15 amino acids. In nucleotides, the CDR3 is TGCACCAGCAGCCAAGTGGTGCAGGGGGGGAAGACCCAGTACTTC. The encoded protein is CTSSQVVQGGKTQYF.

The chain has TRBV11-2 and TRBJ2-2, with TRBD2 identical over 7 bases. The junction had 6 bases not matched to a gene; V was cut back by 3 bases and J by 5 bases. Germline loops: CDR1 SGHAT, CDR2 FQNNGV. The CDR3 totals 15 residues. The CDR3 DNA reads TGTGCCAGCAGCTTTGGCGGGAGAGGGACCGGGGAGCTGTTTTTT. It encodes CASSFGGRGTGELFF.

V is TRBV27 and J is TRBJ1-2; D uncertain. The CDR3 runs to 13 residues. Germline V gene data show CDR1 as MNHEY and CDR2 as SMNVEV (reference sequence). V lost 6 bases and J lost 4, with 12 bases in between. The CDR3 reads CASSQFASYGYTF. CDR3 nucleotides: TGTGCCAGCAGCCAGTTTGCAAGCTATGGCTACACCTTC.

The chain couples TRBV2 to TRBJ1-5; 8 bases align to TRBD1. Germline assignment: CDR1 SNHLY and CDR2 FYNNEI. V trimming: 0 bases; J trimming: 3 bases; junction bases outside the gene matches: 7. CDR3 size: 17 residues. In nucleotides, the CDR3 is TGTGCCAGCAGTGAAGCTTACAGGGGGGGAAACAATCAGCCCCAGCATTTT. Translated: CASSEAYRGGNNQPQHF.

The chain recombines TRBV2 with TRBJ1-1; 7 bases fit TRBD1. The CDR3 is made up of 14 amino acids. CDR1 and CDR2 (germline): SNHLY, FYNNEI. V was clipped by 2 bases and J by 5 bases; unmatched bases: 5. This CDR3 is CASSERDSLTEAFF. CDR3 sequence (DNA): TGTGCCAGCAGTGAACGGGACAGCTTGACTGAAGCTTTCTTT.

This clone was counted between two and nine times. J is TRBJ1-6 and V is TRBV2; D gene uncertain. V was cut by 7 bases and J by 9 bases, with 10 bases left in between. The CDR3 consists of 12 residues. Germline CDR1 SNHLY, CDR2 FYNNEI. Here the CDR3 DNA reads TGTGCCAGCAAGCGGCTCGGTTCACCCCTCCACTTT. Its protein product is CASKRLGSPLHF.

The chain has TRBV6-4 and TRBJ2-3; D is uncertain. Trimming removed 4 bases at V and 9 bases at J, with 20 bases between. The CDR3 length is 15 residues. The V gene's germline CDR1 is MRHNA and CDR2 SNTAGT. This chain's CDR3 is CASSVALGHSSTQYF. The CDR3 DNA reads TGTGCCAGCAGTGTCGCTCTGGGTCATTCAAGCACGCAGTATTTT.